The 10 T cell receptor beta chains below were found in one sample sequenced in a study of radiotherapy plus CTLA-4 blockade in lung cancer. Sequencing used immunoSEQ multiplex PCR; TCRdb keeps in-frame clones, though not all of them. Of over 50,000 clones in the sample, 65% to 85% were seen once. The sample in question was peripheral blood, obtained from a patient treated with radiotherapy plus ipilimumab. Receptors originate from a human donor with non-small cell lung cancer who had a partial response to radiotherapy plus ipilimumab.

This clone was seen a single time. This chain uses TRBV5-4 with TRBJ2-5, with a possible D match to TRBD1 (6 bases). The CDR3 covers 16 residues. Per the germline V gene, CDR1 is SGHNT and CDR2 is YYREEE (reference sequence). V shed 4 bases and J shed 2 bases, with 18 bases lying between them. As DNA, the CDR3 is TGTGCCAGCAGCCCCCCTGGCGGCAGGGGACAAGAGACCCAGTACTTC. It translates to CASSPPGGRGQETQYF.

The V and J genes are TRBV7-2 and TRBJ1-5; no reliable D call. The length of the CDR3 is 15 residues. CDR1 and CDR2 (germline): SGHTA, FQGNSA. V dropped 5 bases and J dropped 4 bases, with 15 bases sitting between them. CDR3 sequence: CASSPLVGRNQPQHF. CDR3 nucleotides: TGTGCCAGCAGCCCACTCGTAGGGAGGAATCAGCCCCAGCATTTT.

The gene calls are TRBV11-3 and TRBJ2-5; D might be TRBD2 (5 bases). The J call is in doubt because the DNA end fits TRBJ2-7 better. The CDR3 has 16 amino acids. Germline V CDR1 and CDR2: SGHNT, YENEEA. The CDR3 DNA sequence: TGTGCCAGCAGCTTACTCCTGTACGGACTTTCCTACGAGCAGTACTTC. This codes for CASSLLLYGLSYEQYF.

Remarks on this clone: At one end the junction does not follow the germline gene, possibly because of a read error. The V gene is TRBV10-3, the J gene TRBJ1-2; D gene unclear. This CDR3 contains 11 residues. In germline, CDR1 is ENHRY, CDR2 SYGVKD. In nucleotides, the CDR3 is TGTGCCATCAGTGAGGGACGGGGTTCGGCCTTC. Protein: CAISEGRGSAF.

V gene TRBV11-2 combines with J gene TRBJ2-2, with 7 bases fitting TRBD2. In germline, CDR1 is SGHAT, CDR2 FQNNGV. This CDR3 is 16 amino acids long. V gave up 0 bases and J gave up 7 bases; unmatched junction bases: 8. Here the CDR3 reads CASSLDPGGVGGELFF. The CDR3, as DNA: TGTGCCAGCAGCTTAGATCCTGGGGGGGTAGGCGGGGAGCTGTTTTTT.

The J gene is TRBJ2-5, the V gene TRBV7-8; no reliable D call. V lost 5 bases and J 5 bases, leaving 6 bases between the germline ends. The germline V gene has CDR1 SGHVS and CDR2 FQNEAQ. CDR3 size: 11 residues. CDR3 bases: TGTGCCAGCAGCGAGAGGGAGACCCAGTACTTC. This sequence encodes CASSERETQYF.

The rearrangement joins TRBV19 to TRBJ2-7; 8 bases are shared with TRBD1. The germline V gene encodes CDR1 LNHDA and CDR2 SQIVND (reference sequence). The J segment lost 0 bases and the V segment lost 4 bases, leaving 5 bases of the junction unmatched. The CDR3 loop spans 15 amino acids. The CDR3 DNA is TGTGCCAGTAGTAAGGACAGGGACTTCTCCTACGAGCAGTACTTC. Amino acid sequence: CASSKDRDFSYEQYF. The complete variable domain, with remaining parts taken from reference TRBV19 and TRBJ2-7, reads DGGITQSPKYLFRKEGQNVTLSCEQNLNHDAMYWYRQDPGQGLRLIYYSQIVNDFQKGDIAEGYSVSREKKESFPLTVTSAQKNPTAFYLCASSKDRDFSYEQYFGPGTRLTVT.

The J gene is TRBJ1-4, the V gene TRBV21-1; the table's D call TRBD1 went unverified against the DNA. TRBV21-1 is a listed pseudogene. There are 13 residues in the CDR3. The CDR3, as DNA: TGTGCCAGCCTGGGACAGAATAATGAAAAACTGTTTTTT. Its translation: CASLGQNNEKLFF.

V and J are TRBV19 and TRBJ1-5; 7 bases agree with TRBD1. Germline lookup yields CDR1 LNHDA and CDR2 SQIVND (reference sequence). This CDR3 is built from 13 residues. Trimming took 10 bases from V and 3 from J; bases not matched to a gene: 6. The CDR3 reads CAIADRINQPQHF. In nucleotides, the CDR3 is TGTGCCATCGCGGACAGGATCAATCAGCCCCAGCATTTT.

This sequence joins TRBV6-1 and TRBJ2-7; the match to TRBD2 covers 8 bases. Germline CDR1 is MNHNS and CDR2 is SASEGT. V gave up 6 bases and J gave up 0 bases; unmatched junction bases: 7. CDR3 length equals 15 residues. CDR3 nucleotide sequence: TGTGCCAGCAGACAACTAGCGGAGAGCTCCTACGAGCAGTACTTC. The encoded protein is CASRQLAESSYEQYF.